Presented here are 19 T cell receptor beta chains from one specimen sequenced in a study of blood T cell repertoires in COVID-19. Produced via immunoSEQ multiplex PCR; TCRdb's table is partial and in-frame only. The sample holds more than 85,000 clones, around 76% seen once. The sequencing sample was made of peripheral blood. These receptors all stem from a woman aged 70-85 years with acute or convalescent COVID-19.

Details on this clone: One end of the junction does not line up with germline, which may come from a read error. The chain combines TRBV6-2 or TRBV6-3 with TRBJ1-2, with 8 bases fitting TRBD1. This CDR3 has 17 amino acids. Looked up from germline, CDR1 is MNHEY and CDR2 is SVGEGT. The CDR3 nucleotides read TGTGCCAGCAGTGACTCGGACAGGGCCCTCGCTAACTATGGCTACACCTTC. Translation gives CASSDSDRALANYGYTF.

This rearrangement joins TRBV7-4 to TRBJ1-5; a weak D match, TRBD1 (5 bases). CDR1 SGHVT and CDR2 SQSDAQ come from the germline V gene. V lost 5 bases to trimming and J lost 7 bases, with 15 bases between them. The CDR3 spans 14 residues. In DNA form, the CDR3 reads TGTGCCAGCAGCAGGGGCGGTTTATGGCAGCCCCAGCATTTT. Its protein is CASSRGGLWQPQHF.

On this clone: One junction end does not reproduce the germline sequence, and a read error may be involved. The chain has TRBV3-1 (or the pseudogene TRBV3-2) and TRBJ1-1; D perhaps matches TRBD1 (5 bases). CDR1 and CDR2 from the germline V gene are LGHDT and YNNKEL (reference sequence). The CDR3 has 13 amino acids. CDR3 in amino acids: CAGSPGGGTEAFF. Written as DNA, the CDR3 is TGTGCCGGCAGCCCGGGGGGGGGCACTGAAGCTTTCTTT.

The chain carries TRBV6-5 and TRBJ2-4; 9 positions match TRBD1. Unmatched junction bases numbered 16, after V lost 2 bases and J lost 14 bases. The CDR3 covers 16 residues. Germline V gene data show CDR1 as MNHEY and CDR2 as SVGAGI. The CDR3 loop reads CASSYRPGQGYPLEYF. CDR3 sequence (DNA): TGTGCCAGCAGTTACCGGCCGGGACAGGGTTACCCACTGGAGTACTTC.

The rearrangement joins TRBV15 to TRBJ1-5; D perhaps matches TRBD1 (6 bases). From germline, CDR1 is LNHNV and CDR2 YYDKDF (reference sequence). Trimming removed 0 bases from V and 9 bases from J, with 6 bases in between. CDR3 length: 12 residues. The CDR3 DNA reads as TGTGCCACCAGCAGAGAAGGGGGGCCCCAGCATTTT. It is translated as CATSREGGPQHF.

This clone appeared a few times. This chain joins TRBV4-1 and TRBJ1-1, with D unresolved. The CDR3 has 16 amino acids. Per the germline V gene, CDR1 is MGHRA and CDR2 is YSYEKL. The V end was cut by 1 base, the J end by 5 bases, with 17 bases between. CDR3: CASSQVDRHPGTEAFF. CDR3 nucleotide sequence: TGCGCCAGCAGCCAAGTGGACCGACACCCGGGGACTGAAGCTTTCTTT.

V gene TRBV6-5 combines with J gene TRBJ1-2; D is ambiguous. Trimming pared 8 bases from V and 1 base from J, leaving 14 bases between. CDR3 length: 14 residues. Germline CDR1 reads MNHEY; CDR2 reads SVGAGI. CDR3 residues: CASPDGVSNYGYTF. The CDR3 region has the DNA TGTGCCAGCCCTGACGGGGTAAGTAACTATGGCTACACCTTC.

The chain joins TRBV6-6 to TRBJ2-2; 8 nucleotides agree with TRBD1. CDR1 and CDR2 from the germline V gene are MNHNY and SVGAGI (reference sequence). The J segment lost 5 bases and the V segment lost 2 bases, leaving 4 bases of the junction unmatched. The CDR3 extends over 15 amino acids. The CDR3 DNA follows: TGTGCCAGCAGTTACGGACAGGGCAAAACCGGGGAGCTGTTTTTT. Amino acids: CASSYGQGKTGELFF.

The chain couples TRBV28 to TRBJ1-2; maybe TRBD1 (6 bases). This CDR3 region has 16 residues. CDR1 and CDR2 from the germline V gene are MDHEN and SYDVKM. V dropped 4 bases and J dropped 5 bases, with 20 bases sitting between them. CDR3 region: CASSWGTGSASYGYTF. The CDR3 DNA reads TGTGCCAGCAGTTGGGGAACAGGGAGTGCGTCGTATGGCTACACCTTC.

This clone appeared a few times. The CDR3 sequence is CASSFYAGASNEQFF. The CDR3 DNA reads as TGTGCCAGCAGCTTTTATGCGGGGGCTAGCAATGAGCAGTTCTTC. The chain uses TRBV11-2 and TRBJ2-1, with D possibly TRBD2 on 7 matching bases. CDR3 size: 15 residues. The germline gives CDR1 SGHAT, CDR2 FQNNGV. V gave up 3 bases and J gave up 6 bases, with 15 bases separating them.

The chain employs TRBV19 and TRBJ2-7, with TRBD1 as a possible D gene (6 bases). The V gene lost 3 bases and the J gene lost 1 base, with 13 bases spanning the gap. Germline values: CDR1 LNHDA, CDR2 SQIVND (reference sequence). The CDR3 is 15 residues long. The DNA for the CDR3 is TGTGCCAGTAGTATTAGCCAGGGGTCTTCCTACGAGCAGTACTTC. It specifies CASSISQGSSYEQYF.

The chain couples TRBV29-1 to TRBJ1-3, with D tentatively TRBD1 (5 bases). The ends were cut back, 0 bases at V and 7 bases at J, with 10 bases in the middle. This CDR3 contains 13 residues. Germline V gene lookup returns CDR1 SQVTM and CDR2 ANQGSEA. The DNA for the CDR3 is TGCAGCGTTGAAGATCCCGGGGGGAACACCATATATTTT. Amino acid sequence: CSVEDPGGNTIYF.

This clone has only one observation. CDR3 sequence: CAHFTGLDNEQFF. For the CDR3, the DNA is TGTGCCCATTTCACGGGTCTCGACAATGAGCAGTTCTTC. V gene TRBV27 combines with J gene TRBJ2-1; unclear D gene. The CDR3 runs 13 residues. Germline values: CDR1 MNHEY, CDR2 SMNVEV (reference sequence). V lost 11 bases and J lost 5, with 16 bases in between.

The rearrangement joins TRBV5-4 to TRBJ1-1, with 7 bases aligning to TRBD1. The CDR3 length is 14 residues. J lost 4 bases, V lost 3 bases, and 6 bases had no gene match. Germline values: CDR1 SGHNT, CDR2 YYREEE (reference sequence). This chain's CDR3 is CASSSVRGFTEAFF. The CDR3 DNA is TGTGCCAGCAGCTCAGTCAGGGGGTTCACTGAAGCTTTCTTT.

CDR3 loop: CASSLAGGYRGGTGELFF. The DNA of the CDR3 is TGTGCCAGCAGCTTAGCGGGTGGCTACAGGGGTGGCACCGGGGAGCTGTTTTTT. V and J are TRBV11-3 and TRBJ2-2; the match to TRBD1 covers 7 bases. Trimming removed 1 base from V and 4 bases from J; junction bases left unmatched: 12. Germline lookup yields CDR1 SGHNT and CDR2 YENEEA. The length of the CDR3 is 18 residues.

The chain links TRBV12-3 or TRBV12-4 to TRBJ1-1, with no clear D. The CDR3 loop spans 13 amino acids. The V and J ends lost 3 bases and 0 bases respectively, with 5 bases between them. CDR3 protein: CASSFQMNTEAFF. The CDR3 nucleotides read TGTGCCAGCAGTTTTCAGATGAACACTGAAGCTTTCTTT.

This clone was counted a few times. The chain uses TRBV9 and TRBJ1-2; D is possibly TRBD1 (6 bases). Germline V gene sequence: CDR1 SGDLS, CDR2 YYNGEE. Trimming removed 3 bases at V and 2 bases at J, with 14 bases between. This CDR3 contains 15 residues. The CDR3 DNA reads TGTGCCAGCAGCGGACTCGACAGGCAAAACTATGGCTACACCTTC. Amino acids: CASSGLDRQNYGYTF.

This clone occurred a few times. This rearrangement joins TRBV5-1 to TRBJ2-7; D gene uncertain. Germline loops: CDR1 SGHRS, CDR2 YFSETQ. This CDR3 comprises 14 residues. Trimming pared 0 bases from V and 1 base from J, leaving 8 bases between. The CDR3 region has the DNA TGCGCCAGCAGCTTGGGGTCCGGTTCCTACGAGCAGTACTTC. Protein product: CASSLGSGSYEQYF. Full variable domain (missing parts from reference TRBV5-1 and TRBJ2-7): KAGVTQTPRYLIKTRGQQVTLSCSPISGHRSVSWYQQTPGQGLQFLFEYFSETQRNKGNFPGRFSGRQFSNSRSEMNVSTLELGDSALYLCASSLGSGSYEQYFGPGTRLTVT.

The genes are TRBV25-1 and TRBJ2-7, with 12 bases fitting TRBD1. V was pared by 4 bases and J by 4 bases, with 5 bases of the junction left unmatched. Germline V gene sequence: CDR1 MGHDK, CDR2 SYGVNS. This CDR3 region has 15 residues. The CDR3 spells CASSAPGQGAYEQYF. For the CDR3, the DNA is TGTGCCAGCAGTGCCCCGGGACAGGGGGCGTACGAGCAGTACTTC.